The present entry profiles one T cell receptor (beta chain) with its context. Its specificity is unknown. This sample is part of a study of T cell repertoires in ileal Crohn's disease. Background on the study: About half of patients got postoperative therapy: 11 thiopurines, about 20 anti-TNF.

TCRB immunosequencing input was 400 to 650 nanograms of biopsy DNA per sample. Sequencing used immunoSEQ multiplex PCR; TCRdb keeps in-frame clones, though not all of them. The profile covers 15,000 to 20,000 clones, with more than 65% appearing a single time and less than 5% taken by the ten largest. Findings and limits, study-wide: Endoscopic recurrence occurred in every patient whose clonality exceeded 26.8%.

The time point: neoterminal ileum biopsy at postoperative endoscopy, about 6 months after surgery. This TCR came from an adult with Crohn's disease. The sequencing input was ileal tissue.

The CDR3 DNA sequence: TGTGCCAGCAATCTAGCGGGGAGCTCCTACGAGCAGTACTTC. Protein: CASNLAGSSYEQYF. V and J are TRBV6-6 and TRBJ2-7; 9 bases agree with TRBD2. The ends lost 7 bases at V and 0 bases at J; junction bases unmatched: 4. This CDR3 region has 14 residues. CDR1 MNHNY and CDR2 SVGAGI come from the germline V gene (reference sequence).